These T cell receptor beta chains were read from a single sample in a study of cytomegalovirus exposure and HLA in healthy donors. TCRdb's table, derived via immunoSEQ multiplex PCR, lists solely in-frame clones and lacks some. The table has more than 95,000 clones, about three quarters seen once; the top ten hold 3% to 4.5%. The sequencing input was PBMCs. Every receptor here comes from a man under 40 in good health and CMV-seronegative. CDR3s include the opening cysteine and the closing phenylalanine or tryptophan. D genes are given only for firm matches. Clone size appears in some rows only: once, few, many, or a class for an expanded clone.

clone_size: few; j_call: TRBJ2-7; cdr3_length: 15; v_call: TRBV28; d_call: TRBD1; cdr3_nt: TGTGCCAGCAGGTACCCGGGACAGGGTAGAGAGGAGCAGTACTTC; cdr3_aa: CASRYPGQGREEQYF
clone_size: NA; j_call: TRBJ2-7; cdr3_length: 16; v_call: TRBV10-3; d_call: TRBD1; cdr3_nt: TGTGCCATCAGTGAAAGGGACAGGACTACCTCCTACGAGCAGTACTTC; cdr3_aa: CAISERDRTTSYEQYF
clone_size: NA; j_call: TRBJ1-6; cdr3_length: 17; v_call: TRBV19; d_call: NA; cdr3_nt: TGTGCCAGTAGTATAGTCCTTGGCAGGCTCGGTAATTCACCCCTCCACTTT; cdr3_aa: CASSIVLGRLGNSPLHF
clone_size: NA; j_call: TRBJ2-7; cdr3_length: 16; v_call: TRBV4-1; d_call: TRBD1; cdr3_nt: TGCGCCAGCAGCCAGGGCCCGGGACAGGGGACTTACGAGCAGTACTTC; cdr3_aa: CASSQGPGQGTYEQYF
clone_size: NA; j_call: TRBJ2-2; cdr3_length: 16; v_call: TRBV5-6; d_call: TRBD1; cdr3_nt: TGTGCCAGCAGCTTGCATGTCAGGGGGCGGACCGGGGAGCTGTTTTTT; cdr3_aa: CASSLHVRGRTGELFF
clone_size: NA; j_call: TRBJ1-1; cdr3_length: 14; v_call: TRBV6-5; d_call: NA; cdr3_nt: TGTGCCAGCAGGGATACAGGGAGTTACACTGAAGCTTTCTTT; cdr3_aa: CASRDTGSYTEAFF
clone_size: NA; j_call: TRBJ2-7; cdr3_length: 14; v_call: TRBV5-1; d_call: TRBD2; cdr3_nt: TGCGCCAGCAGCCCGGGACTAGCGTCCTACGAGCAGTACTTC; cdr3_aa: CASSPGLASYEQYF
clone_size: few; j_call: TRBJ2-5; cdr3_length: 14; v_call: TRBV4-1; d_call: NA; cdr3_nt: TGCGCCAGCAGCCAGCGAAGTGCTAGAGAGACCCAGTACTTC; cdr3_aa: CASSQRSARETQYF
clone_size: NA; j_call: TRBJ2-3; cdr3_length: 15; v_call: TRBV7-2; d_call: TRBD2; cdr3_nt: TGTGCCAGCAGCTTCCAGCGGGGAAGCACAGATACGCAGTATTTT; cdr3_aa: CASSFQRGSTDTQYF
clone_size: NA; j_call: TRBJ2-7; cdr3_length: 19; v_call: TRBV21-1; d_call: NA; cdr3_nt: TGTGCCAGCAGAGGAAAGGGGGGACAGGGGCGATCAGGCTCCTACGAGCAGTACTTC; cdr3_aa: CASRGKGGQGRSGSYEQYF
clone_size: once; j_call: TRBJ1-5; cdr3_length: 15; v_call: TRBV7-8; d_call: NA; cdr3_nt: TGTGCCAGCACCCCATACCAGGGTGGCAATCAGCCCCAGCATTTT; cdr3_aa: CASTPYQGGNQPQHF
clone_size: NA; j_call: TRBJ2-7; cdr3_length: 14; v_call: TRBV11-2; d_call: NA; cdr3_nt: TGTGCCAGCAGCTTAGTTGCAGGGATTAACGAGCAGTACTTC; cdr3_aa: CASSLVAGINEQYF
clone_size: NA; j_call: TRBJ1-5; cdr3_length: 16; v_call: TRBV5-6; d_call: NA; cdr3_nt: TGTGCCAGCAGCCGCCTTCTTGGCAGTAGCAATCAGCCCCAGCATTTT; cdr3_aa: CASSRLLGSSNQPQHF
clone_size: NA; j_call: TRBJ2-3; cdr3_length: 16; v_call: TRBV7-2; d_call: NA; cdr3_nt: TGTGCCAGCAGCTTAGGCGGAGGACTGTACACAGATACGCAGTATTTT; cdr3_aa: CASSLGGGLYTDTQYF
clone_size: NA; j_call: TRBJ1-1; cdr3_length: 11; v_call: TRBV28; d_call: NA; cdr3_nt: TGTGCCAGCAGTAGAGTTTTAGAAGCTTTCTTT; cdr3_aa: CASSRVLEAFF
clone_size: NA; j_call: TRBJ2-2; cdr3_length: 14; v_call: TRBV28; d_call: TRBD1; cdr3_nt: TGTGCCAGCAACCCGACAGGGTTCACCGGGGAGCTGTTTTTT; cdr3_aa: CASNPTGFTGELFF
clone_size: NA; j_call: TRBJ2-7; cdr3_length: 13; v_call: TRBV7-8; d_call: NA; cdr3_nt: TGTGCCAGCAGCTCATGGAGGGACTACGAGCAGTACTTC; cdr3_aa: CASSSWRDYEQYF
clone_size: NA; j_call: TRBJ2-3; cdr3_length: 14; v_call: TRBV4-3; d_call: TRBD2; cdr3_nt: TGCGCCAGCAGCTTCGGGGGGGCGCGGGATACGCAGTATTTT; cdr3_aa: CASSFGGARDTQYF
clone_size: NA; j_call: TRBJ1-6; cdr3_length: 14; v_call: TRBV19; d_call: TRBD1; cdr3_nt: TGTGCCAGTACACGGGACAGGGGAAATTCACCCCTCCACTTT; cdr3_aa: CASTRDRGNSPLHF
clone_size: NA; j_call: TRBJ2-7; cdr3_length: 20; v_call: TRBV6-1; d_call: NA; cdr3_nt: TGTGCCAGCAGTGAAGCATTTTTTTTACGGGGTCCAACGTCGATGGACGAGCAGTACTTC; cdr3_aa: CASSEAFFLRGPTSMDEQYF
clone_size: few; j_call: TRBJ2-1; cdr3_length: 19; v_call: TRBV4-2; d_call: TRBD2; cdr3_nt: TGTGCCAGCAGCCGGAAACCCAAGCCGGGAGGTAGCATACTACATGAGCAGTTCTTC; cdr3_aa: CASSRKPKPGGSILHEQFF
clone_size: once; j_call: TRBJ2-7; cdr3_length: 14; v_call: TRBV6-5; d_call: NA; cdr3_nt: TGTGCCAGCAGTTACGCGCTCTTGGGGGGTGAGCAGTACTTC; cdr3_aa: CASSYALLGGEQYF
clone_size: NA; j_call: TRBJ2-7; cdr3_length: 16; v_call: TRBV18; d_call: TRBD1; cdr3_nt: TGTGCCAGCTCACCCCCAACGGGACAGGGGGCCTACGAGCAGTACTTC; cdr3_aa: CASSPPTGQGAYEQYF
clone_size: NA; j_call: TRBJ1-2; cdr3_length: 15; v_call: TRBV4-1; d_call: NA; cdr3_nt: TGCGCCAGCAGCCAAGACGGGGTTTCTAACTATGGCTACACCTTC; cdr3_aa: CASSQDGVSNYGYTF
clone_size: NA; j_call: TRBJ2-2; cdr3_length: 15; v_call: TRBV2; d_call: TRBD2; cdr3_nt: TGTGCCAGCAGTGCTAGCGGGGGGACCTTCGGGGAGCTGTTTTTT; cdr3_aa: CASSASGGTFGELFF
clone_size: NA; j_call: TRBJ2-3; cdr3_length: 13; v_call: TRBV7-3; d_call: NA; cdr3_nt: TGTGCCAGCAGCTTGAGTGTAGCGGCTACGCAGTATTTT; cdr3_aa: CASSLSVAATQYF
clone_size: NA; j_call: TRBJ1-5; cdr3_length: 16; v_call: TRBV5-1; d_call: NA; cdr3_nt: TGCGCCAGCAGCTTATCGGCAGGAGGGAGCAATCAGCCCCAGCATTTT; cdr3_aa: CASSLSAGGSNQPQHF
clone_size: NA; j_call: TRBJ2-2; cdr3_length: 17; v_call: TRBV7-9; d_call: TRBD2; cdr3_nt: TGTGCCAGCTTGGGGCTAGCGGGGGCTTCGAACACCGGGGAGCTGTTTTTT; cdr3_aa: CASLGLAGASNTGELFF
clone_size: once; j_call: TRBJ2-7; cdr3_length: 16; v_call: TRBV5-1; d_call: NA; cdr3_nt: TGCGCCAGCAGCTCCAGGGTAAGGCACAGCTCCTACGAGCAGTACTTC; cdr3_aa: CASSSRVRHSSYEQYF
clone_size: NA; j_call: TRBJ1-5; cdr3_length: 14; v_call: TRBV4-1; d_call: NA; cdr3_nt: TGCGCCAGCAGCCAAAAGGGGGGGGATCAGCCCCAGCATTTT; cdr3_aa: CASSQKGGDQPQHF
clone_size: NA; j_call: TRBJ2-5; cdr3_length: 16; v_call: TRBV9; d_call: TRBD2; cdr3_nt: TGTGCCAGCAGCGTAGGGGAGCGGGGCCACCAAGAGACCCAGTACTTC; cdr3_aa: CASSVGERGHQETQYF
clone_size: NA; j_call: TRBJ1-5; cdr3_length: 15; v_call: TRBV6-5; d_call: NA; cdr3_nt: TGTGCCAGCAGTTACTCGAACAACGTTAATCAGCCCCAGCATTTT; cdr3_aa: CASSYSNNVNQPQHF
clone_size: few; j_call: TRBJ1-2; cdr3_length: 14; v_call: TRBV30; d_call: NA; cdr3_nt: TGTGCCTGGAGTCCCTTTTCAGGGCTCTATGGCTACACCTTC; cdr3_aa: CAWSPFSGLYGYTF
clone_size: NA; j_call: TRBJ2-3; cdr3_length: 14; v_call: TRBV19; d_call: TRBD1; cdr3_nt: TGTGCCAGTAGGTTGACAGGGGGCATAGATACGCAGTATTTT; cdr3_aa: CASRLTGGIDTQYF
clone_size: NA; j_call: TRBJ1-3; cdr3_length: 16; v_call: TRBV5-3; d_call: TRBD1; cdr3_nt: TGTGCCAGAAGCTCGACAGACAGGGGGCCTGGAAACACCATATATTTT; cdr3_aa: CARSSTDRGPGNTIYF
clone_size: NA; j_call: TRBJ1-1; cdr3_length: 13; v_call: TRBV4-3; d_call: NA; cdr3_nt: TGCGCCAGCAGCGAACAGGGTAGCACTGAAGCTTTCTTT; cdr3_aa: CASSEQGSTEAFF
clone_size: NA; j_call: TRBJ1-4; cdr3_length: 12; v_call: TRBV29-1; d_call: NA; cdr3_nt: TGCAGCGTTTTGGCTCCGTCTGAAAAACTGTTTTTT; cdr3_aa: CSVLAPSEKLFF
clone_size: NA; j_call: TRBJ1-2; cdr3_length: 15; v_call: TRBV15; d_call: NA; cdr3_nt: TGTGCCACCAGCAGAGGTTGGCAGGGCAACTATGGCTACACCTTC; cdr3_aa: CATSRGWQGNYGYTF
clone_size: NA; j_call: TRBJ2-2; cdr3_length: 15; v_call: TRBV10-1; d_call: TRBD2; cdr3_nt: TGCGCCAGCAGTCCTAGCGGGGGGGGAACCGGGGAGCTGTTTTTT; cdr3_aa: CASSPSGGGTGELFF
clone_size: NA; j_call: TRBJ2-7; cdr3_length: 11; v_call: TRBV7-6; d_call: NA; cdr3_nt: TGTGCCAGCAGCTTCCTCAACGAGTGGTACTTC; cdr3_aa: CASSFLNEWYF
clone_size: NA; j_call: TRBJ2-1; cdr3_length: 13; v_call: TRBV6-5; d_call: NA; cdr3_nt: TGTGCCAGCAGTTACACCGGAGACAATGAGCAGTTCTTC; cdr3_aa: CASSYTGDNEQFF
clone_size: NA; j_call: TRBJ2-5; cdr3_length: 16; v_call: TRBV5-1; d_call: TRBD1; cdr3_nt: TGCGCCAGCAGCTTCGGGGACAGGGGGTACCAAGAGACCCAGTACTTC; cdr3_aa: CASSFGDRGYQETQYF
clone_size: NA; j_call: TRBJ2-5; cdr3_length: 14; v_call: TRBV11-2; d_call: TRBD1; cdr3_nt: TGTGCCAGCGAGCTGGGAAGGGGGCGAGAGACCCAGTACTTC; cdr3_aa: CASELGRGRETQYF
clone_size: few; j_call: TRBJ2-7; cdr3_length: 20; v_call: TRBV23-1; d_call: TRBD1; cdr3_nt: TGCGCCAGCAGTGCAATCGGGAACCGGGACAGGCGGTTGGGTTTCTACGAGCAGTACTTC; cdr3_aa: CASSAIGNRDRRLGFYEQYF
clone_size: NA; j_call: TRBJ1-1; cdr3_length: 11; v_call: TRBV19; d_call: TRBD1; cdr3_nt: TGTGCCAGTAACAGGGGTACTGAAGCTTTCTTT; cdr3_aa: CASNRGTEAFF
clone_size: NA; j_call: TRBJ2-3; cdr3_length: 15; v_call: TRBV30; d_call: TRBD1; cdr3_nt: TGTGCCTGGAGTGTACTCAGGGGGAATACAGATACGCAGTATTTT; cdr3_aa: CAWSVLRGNTDTQYF
clone_size: NA; j_call: TRBJ1-1; cdr3_length: 13; v_call: TRBV7-6; d_call: NA; cdr3_nt: TGTGCCAGCAGCTTAGATTGGGCCACTGAAGCTTTCTTT; cdr3_aa: CASSLDWATEAFF
clone_size: NA; j_call: TRBJ2-1; cdr3_length: 16; v_call: TRBV5-5; d_call: TRBD2; cdr3_nt: TGTGCCAGCAGCTTACCTAGCGGGGGACTCTACAATGAGCAGTTCTTC; cdr3_aa: CASSLPSGGLYNEQFF
clone_size: once; j_call: TRBJ2-3; cdr3_length: 14; v_call: TRBV7-3; d_call: TRBD2; cdr3_nt: TGTGCCAGCAGCATCGGGGGGGCCCCAGATACGCAGTATTTT; cdr3_aa: CASSIGGAPDTQYF